The 13 T cell receptor beta chains below were found in one sample sequenced in a study of T-cell memory formation after mild COVID-19. TCRdb redid the calling of the 5' RACE reads with MiXCR, one entry per CDR3 protein. The sample contains 180,000 or so distinct CDR3 sequences, about 9.9% of which appear only once. Sequences were obtained from PBMCs or a T cell subset sorted from them (not recorded which). The receptor set was obtained from a man aged 18 to 30 who had mild COVID-19 (a few samples of this study predate the infection). Cell type and time point are not known.

The J gene is TRBJ1-3, the V gene TRBV12-3 or TRBV12-4; D unresolved. This CDR3 is built from 18 residues. The V and J ends lost 5 bases and 0 bases respectively, with 20 bases between them. CDR3 sequence (DNA): TGTGCCAGCAGTCCCAGGCGAACATTGGGGAGCTCTGGAAACACCATATATTTT. It yields the protein CASSPRRTLGSSGNTIYF.

This clonotype occurred many times. The chain's CDR3 is CASSLGVGRNEQFF. CDR3 nucleotide sequence: TGTGCCAGCAGCTTAGGTGTAGGACGCAATGAGCAGTTCTTC. The chain employs TRBV7-2 and TRBJ2-1; D remains unclear. This CDR3 is 14 amino acids long. V shed 1 base and J shed 6 bases, with 10 bases lying between them. Germline V CDR1 and CDR2: SGHTA, FQGNSA.

This clonotype was seen more than once but under ten times. J is TRBJ2-1 and V is TRBV20-1; D may match TRBD1 or TRBD2 (5 bases each). Trimming removed 6 bases at V and 5 bases at J, with 14 bases between. This CDR3 is built from 13 residues. Germline loops: CDR1 DFQATT, CDR2 SNEGSKA (reference sequence). The CDR3 reads CSASTGAHNEQFF. The CDR3 DNA is TGCAGTGCCTCTACCGGGGCCCACAATGAGCAGTTCTTC.

This clonotype occurred a few times. The chain's CDR3 is CASSLPAGGRNEQFF. Here the CDR3 DNA reads TGTGCCAGTAGTCTTCCAGCGGGGGGACGCAATGAGCAGTTCTTC. This sequence joins TRBV19 and TRBJ2-1; 9 positions agree with TRBD2. This CDR3 has 15 amino acids. Trimming took 5 bases from V and 6 from J; bases not matched to a gene: 8. CDR1 is LNHDA, CDR2 SQIVND, per germline (reference sequence).

This clonotype turned up a few times. This chain links TRBV12-3 or TRBV12-4 with TRBJ1-3, with D hard to call. CDR3 length: 14 amino acids. V shed 5 bases and J shed 4 bases, with 12 bases lying between them. The CDR3 sequence: CASSIREAGNTIYF. The DNA for the CDR3 is TGTGCCAGCAGTATCCGCGAGGCCGGAAACACCATATATTTT.

This clonotype appeared a few times. J is TRBJ1-1 and V is TRBV7-2, with 7 positions matching TRBD1. Germline CDR1 and CDR2: SGHTA and FQGNSA. The CDR3 runs 13 residues. V was pared by 5 bases and J by 5 bases, with 5 bases of the junction left unmatched. Here the CDR3 reads CASSRDRETEAFF. CDR3 nucleotide sequence: TGTGCCAGCAGCCGAGACAGGGAAACTGAAGCTTTCTTT.

The rearrangement joins TRBV5-1 to TRBJ2-2; possible D gene TRBD1, 5 bases. Germline V CDR1 and CDR2: SGHRS, YFSETQ. V was pared by 0 bases and J by 1 base, with 10 bases between. The CDR3 is 16 amino acids. CDR3: CASSLARVRNTGELFF. CDR3 in DNA: TGCGCCAGCAGCTTGGCCAGGGTGAGGAACACCGGGGAGCTGTTTTTT.

This clonotype was counted between two and nine times. The V call is TRBV5-1, the J call TRBJ2-1; D not resolved. Germline-derived CDR1 and CDR2 are SGHRS and YFSETQ. The CDR3 is made up of 18 amino acids. Trimming removed 0 bases from V and 2 bases from J, with 18 bases in between. Here the CDR3 reads CASSLAGDPGRPYNEQFF. The DNA of the CDR3 is TGCGCCAGCAGCTTGGCCGGTGACCCCGGGCGTCCCTACAATGAGCAGTTCTTC. Using reference TRBV5-1 and TRBJ2-1 for the parts outside the CDR3, the full variable domain is KAGVTQTPRYLIKTRGQQVTLSCSPISGHRSVSWYQQTPGQGLQFLFEYFSETQRNKGNFPGRFSGRQFSNSRSEMNVSTLELGDSALYLCASSLAGDPGRPYNEQFFGPGTRLTVL.

A few counts support this clonotype. The chain has TRBV7-6 and TRBJ1-4; D is ambiguous. Germline lookup yields CDR1 SGHVS and CDR2 FNYEAQ. Trimming shortened V by 2 bases and J by 8 bases, and 6 bases separated the two germline ends. This CDR3 comprises 12 residues. The CDR3 reads CASSLRREKLFF. The DNA for the CDR3 is TGTGCCAGCAGCTTAAGGAGGGAAAAACTGTTTTTT.

This clonotype was seen repeatedly, ten times or more. The chain has TRBV5-4 and TRBJ1-1; tentative D call: TRBD1 (6 bases). Trimming cost V 5 bases and J 5 bases, with 10 bases left between them. Germline loops: CDR1 SGHNT, CDR2 YYREEE (reference sequence). There are 12 residues in the CDR3. Here the CDR3 DNA reads TGTGCCAGCAGATCCGGACAGACTGAAGCTTTCTTT. Translation: CASRSGQTEAFF.

In this sample, this clonotype turned up a few times. The chain is built from TRBV24-1 and TRBJ2-3; unclear D gene. Per germline, CDR1 KGHDR and CDR2 SFDVKD. Trimming removed 2 bases from V and 4 bases from J, with 0 bases in between. This CDR3 contains 11 residues. Here the CDR3 DNA reads TGTGCCACCAGTGATTCAGATACGCAGTATTTT. This codes for CATSDSDTQYF.

The genes are TRBV7-2 and TRBJ2-6; D is undetermined. This CDR3 region has 17 residues. The germline V gene encodes CDR1 SGHTA and CDR2 FQGNSA. V lost 6 bases to trimming and J lost 4 bases, with 19 bases between them. The CDR3 nucleotides are TGTGCCAGCAGGCCCCACTTGATGGGCATCGGGGCCAACGTCCTGACTTTC. This encodes CASRPHLMGIGANVLTF.

This clonotype was seen more than once but under ten times. The chain recombines TRBV4-3 with TRBJ2-2; the D gene could be TRBD1 or TRBD2 (5 bases each). The ends were cut back, 4 bases at V and 0 bases at J, with 24 bases in the middle. CDR1 LGHNA and CDR2 YSLEER come from the germline V gene. There are 20 residues in the CDR3. CDR3 sequence reads: CASSPARDLGRNPNTGELFF. DNA of the CDR3: TGCGCCAGCAGCCCTGCCAGGGACCTTGGGCGGAATCCGAACACCGGGGAGCTGTTTTTT.